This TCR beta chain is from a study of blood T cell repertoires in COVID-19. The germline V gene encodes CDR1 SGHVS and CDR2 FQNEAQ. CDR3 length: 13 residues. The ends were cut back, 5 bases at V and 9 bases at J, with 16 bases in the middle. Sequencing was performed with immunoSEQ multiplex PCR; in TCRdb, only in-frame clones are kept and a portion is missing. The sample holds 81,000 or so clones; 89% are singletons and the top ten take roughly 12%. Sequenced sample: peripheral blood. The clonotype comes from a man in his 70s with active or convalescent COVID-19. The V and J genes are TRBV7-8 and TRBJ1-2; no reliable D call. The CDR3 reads CASSPWASRSYTF. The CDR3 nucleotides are TGTGCCAGCAGCCCTTGGGCCTCCAGAAGCTACACCTTC.